Reported below is one T cell receptor beta chain. The CDR3 consists of 15 residues. CDR1 SGHVS and CDR2 FNYEAQ come from the germline V gene. Trimming removed 1 base at V and 6 bases at J, with 10 bases between. This record belongs to a study of blood T cell repertoires in COVID-19. Background on the study: Sites across the United States, Italy and Spain contributed samples from acute and convalescent COVID-19. Sources were T cells, B-cell-depleted T cells, or PBMCs; the material itself was cDNA or gDNA.

As originally analysed: It was from reference gene primer amplification that nucleated cell counts were estimated. Profiling relied on immunoSEQ multiplex PCR, and the TCRdb table lists in-frame clones only, not all of them. That table furnishes V, J and clone size, whereas the DNA furnished D and trimming. This sample carries approximately 94,000 clones, approximately 86% of them seen once, and the ten largest clones take 4.5% to 6.5%. This chain connects TRBV7-6 to TRBJ1-6; D is unclear. The receptor was derived from a human donor in a cohort sampled during active COVID-19. Sequenced sample: peripheral blood. The chain's CDR3 is CASSLGLRFNSPLHF. The CDR3 DNA reads TGTGCCAGCAGCTTAGGTCTCAGATTTAATTCACCCCTCCACTTT.